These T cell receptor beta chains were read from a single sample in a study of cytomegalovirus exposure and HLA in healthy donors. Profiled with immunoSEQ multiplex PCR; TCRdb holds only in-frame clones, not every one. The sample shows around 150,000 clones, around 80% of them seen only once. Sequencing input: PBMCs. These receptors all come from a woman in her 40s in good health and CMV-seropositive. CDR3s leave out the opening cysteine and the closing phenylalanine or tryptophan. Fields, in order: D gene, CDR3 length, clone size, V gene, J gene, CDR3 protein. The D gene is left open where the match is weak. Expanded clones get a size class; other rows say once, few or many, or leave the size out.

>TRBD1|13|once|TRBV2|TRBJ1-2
ASTAGHTGDYGYT
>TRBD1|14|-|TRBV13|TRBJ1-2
ASSLGRTGVNYGYT
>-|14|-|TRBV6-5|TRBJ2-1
ASSSRSRDSYNEQF
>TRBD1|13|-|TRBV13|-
ASSSTGVGSYEQY
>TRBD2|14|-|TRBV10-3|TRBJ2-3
AISEGLAGGGHTQY
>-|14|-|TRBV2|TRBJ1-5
ASSSEVTSIVEPQH
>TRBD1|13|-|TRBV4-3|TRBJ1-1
ASSRNRGLGTEAF
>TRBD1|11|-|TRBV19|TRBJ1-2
ASSPGTGFGYT
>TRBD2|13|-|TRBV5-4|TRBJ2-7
ASSLTSGPSYEQY
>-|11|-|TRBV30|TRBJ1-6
AWTARYNSPLH
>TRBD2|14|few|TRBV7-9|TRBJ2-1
SSSLEGTSAYNEQF
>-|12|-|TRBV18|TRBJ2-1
ASSPSAGYNEQF
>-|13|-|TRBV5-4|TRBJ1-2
ASSLGAGDVYGYT
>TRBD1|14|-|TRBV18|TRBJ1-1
ASSPLGTGGITEAF
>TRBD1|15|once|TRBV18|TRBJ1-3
ASSPPGQGRSGNTIY
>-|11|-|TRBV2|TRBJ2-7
ASSEGRGNEQY
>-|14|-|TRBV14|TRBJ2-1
ASSQVGAGAQREQF
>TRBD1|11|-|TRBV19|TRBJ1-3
ASNRGTGNTIY
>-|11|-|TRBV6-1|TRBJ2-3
ASSDIRADTQY
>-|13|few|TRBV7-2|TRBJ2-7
ASSLGGGQTYEQY
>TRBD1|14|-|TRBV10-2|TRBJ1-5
ASSDVFTGGNQPQH
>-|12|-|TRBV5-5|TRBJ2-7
ASSYGRGSYEQY
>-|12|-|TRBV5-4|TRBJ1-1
ASRVQGLNTEAF
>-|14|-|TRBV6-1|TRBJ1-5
ASSVLSGFSGQPQH
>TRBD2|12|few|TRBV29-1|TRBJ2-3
SVGTSGSTDTQY
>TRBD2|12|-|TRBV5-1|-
ASSWTSRAYEQY
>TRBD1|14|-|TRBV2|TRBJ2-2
ASSERTGYSTGELF
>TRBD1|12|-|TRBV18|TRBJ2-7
ASSPGRQGYEQY
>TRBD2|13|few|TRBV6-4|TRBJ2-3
ASSDGTSGTDTQY
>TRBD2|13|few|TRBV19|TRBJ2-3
ASSITSGFTDTQY
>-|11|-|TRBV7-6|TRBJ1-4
ASSLLPREKLF
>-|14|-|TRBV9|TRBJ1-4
ASSHQVRSTNEKLF
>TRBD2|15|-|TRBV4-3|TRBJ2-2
ASSQRPLAGAAGELF
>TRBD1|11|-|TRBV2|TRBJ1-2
ASRGQRSEHYT
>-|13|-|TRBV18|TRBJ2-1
ASSPGQLAYNEQF
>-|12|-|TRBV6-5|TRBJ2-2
ASRRGVGTGELF
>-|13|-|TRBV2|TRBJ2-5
ASSDGSRPQETQY
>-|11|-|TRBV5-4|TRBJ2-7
ASSRGFLGEQY
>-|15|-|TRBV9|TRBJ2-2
ASSSADGWGTTGELF
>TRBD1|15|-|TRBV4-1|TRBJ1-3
ASSHPSGQGARNTIY
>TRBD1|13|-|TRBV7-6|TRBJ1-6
ASSPSGGRGSPLH
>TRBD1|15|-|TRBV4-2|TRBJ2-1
ASSQDWRQGLPNEQF